This T cell receptor (beta chain) was found in a study of memory CD4+ T cells and cytomegalovirus serostatus. Across the study: Of the healthy Belgian adults, several were CMV seropositive and about 24 seronegative.

The sort gate was single viable CD3+CD4+CD8-CD45RO+ cells for memory CD4+ T cells. Serostatus was set by detecting CMV pp150, pp28, p38, p52 IgG. Positive selection with CD4 microbeads enriched total CD4+ T cells. Findings of the study overall: Each of approximately 63 CMV-associated TCRbeta sequences occurred in one to five individuals.

Repertoires were generated with immunoSEQ multiplex PCR, while TCRdb's copy carries only in-frame clones and drops some. Of 55,000 to 65,000 clones in the sample, about four fifths were seen once. This clone was detected only a few times. Its antigen is undetermined. V gave up 4 bases and J gave up 3 bases; unmatched junction bases: 5. The CDR3 consists of 15 residues. Germline V gene sequence: CDR1 SGDLS, CDR2 YYNGEE. The clonotype comes from an adult in good health and CMV-seronegative. Some clones in this sample may be carry-over from other donors' samples. Sample: memory CD4+ T cells from blood. V is TRBV9 and J is TRBJ1-3, with 9 bases fitting TRBD1. The CDR3 sequence is CASSLRQGDGNTIYF. For the CDR3, the DNA is TGTGCCAGCAGCCTACGACAGGGGGATGGAAACACCATATATTTT.